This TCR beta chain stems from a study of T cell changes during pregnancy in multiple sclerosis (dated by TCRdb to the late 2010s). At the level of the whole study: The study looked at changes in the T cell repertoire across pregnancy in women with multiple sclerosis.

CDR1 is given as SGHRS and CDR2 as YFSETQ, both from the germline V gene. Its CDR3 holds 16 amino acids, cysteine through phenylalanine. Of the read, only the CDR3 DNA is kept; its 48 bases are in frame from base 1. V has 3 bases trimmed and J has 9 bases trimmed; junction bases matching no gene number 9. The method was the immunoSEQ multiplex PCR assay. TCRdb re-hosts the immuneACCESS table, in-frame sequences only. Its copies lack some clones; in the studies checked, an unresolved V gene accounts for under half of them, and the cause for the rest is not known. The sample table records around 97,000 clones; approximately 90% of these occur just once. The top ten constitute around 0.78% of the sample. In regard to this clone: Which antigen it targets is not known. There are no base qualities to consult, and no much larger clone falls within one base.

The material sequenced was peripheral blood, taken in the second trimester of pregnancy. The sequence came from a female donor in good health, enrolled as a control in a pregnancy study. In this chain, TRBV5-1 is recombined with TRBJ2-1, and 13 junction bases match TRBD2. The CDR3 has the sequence CASSWVTSGGATEQFF. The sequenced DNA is TGCGCCAGCAGCTGGGTCACTAGCGGGGGGGCCACTGAGCAGTTCTTC.